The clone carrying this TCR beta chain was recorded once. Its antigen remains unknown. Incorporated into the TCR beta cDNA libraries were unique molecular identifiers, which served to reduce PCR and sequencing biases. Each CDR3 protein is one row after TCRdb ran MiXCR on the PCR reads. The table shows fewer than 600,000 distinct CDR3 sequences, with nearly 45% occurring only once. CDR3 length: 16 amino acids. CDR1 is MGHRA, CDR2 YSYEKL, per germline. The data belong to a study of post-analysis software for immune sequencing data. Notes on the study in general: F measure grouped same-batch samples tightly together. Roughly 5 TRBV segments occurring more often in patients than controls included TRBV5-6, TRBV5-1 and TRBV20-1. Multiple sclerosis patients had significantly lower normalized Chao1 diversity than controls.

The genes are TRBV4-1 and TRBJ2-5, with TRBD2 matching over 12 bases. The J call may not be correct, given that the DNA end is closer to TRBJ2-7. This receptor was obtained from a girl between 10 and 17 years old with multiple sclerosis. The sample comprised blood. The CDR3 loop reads CASSLRLAGEQDEQYF. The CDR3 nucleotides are TGCGCCAGCAGCCTAAGACTAGCGGGAGAGCAGGACGAGCAGTACTTC.